This T cell receptor beta chain originates from a study of OX40 agonist ivuxolimab in advanced cancers. Study-wide points: Researchers did not determine the expanded peripheral T cells' antigen specificity. CD8+ T cells (on average) carried more expanded clones than CD4+ T cells.

A word on this clone: Its target is unknown.

The CDR3 runs 17 residues. After removal of 3 bases from V and 2 bases from J, the junction contained 6 bases not matched to a gene. The V gene's germline CDR1 is SGHRS and CDR2 YFSETQ. Patients who had autoimmune disease history or got systemic immunosuppression were left out. Generated by immunoSEQ multiplex PCR, the TCRdb table keeps only in-frame clones and is missing some. The sample lists 150,000 to 180,000 clones, 90% to 95% occurring once. The sample was CD4+ or CD8+ T cells sorted from blood, taken in a trial of the OX40 agonist ivuxolimab. The TCR comes from an adult with an advanced solid tumor such as melanoma, head and neck, liver or kidney cancer. The chain couples TRBV5-1 to TRBJ2-3; TRBD2 matches 13 bases. This CDR3 reads CASSSLTSGGYTDTQYF. CDR3 bases: TGCGCCAGCAGCTCCCTGACTAGCGGGGGGTACACAGATACGCAGTATTTT.